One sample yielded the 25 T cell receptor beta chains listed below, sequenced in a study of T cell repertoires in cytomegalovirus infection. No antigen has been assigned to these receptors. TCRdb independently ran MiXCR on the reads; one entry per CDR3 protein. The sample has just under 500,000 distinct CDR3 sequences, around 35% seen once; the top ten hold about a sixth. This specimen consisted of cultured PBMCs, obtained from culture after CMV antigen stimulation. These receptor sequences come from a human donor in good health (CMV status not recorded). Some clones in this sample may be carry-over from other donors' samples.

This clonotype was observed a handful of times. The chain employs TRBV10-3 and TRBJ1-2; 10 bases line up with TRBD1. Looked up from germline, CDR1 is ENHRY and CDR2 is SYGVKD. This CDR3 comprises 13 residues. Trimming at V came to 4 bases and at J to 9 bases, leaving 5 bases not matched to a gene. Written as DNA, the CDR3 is TGTGCCATCAGTGGGACAGGGGGGACTAGCTACACCTTC. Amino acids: CAISGTGGTSYTF.

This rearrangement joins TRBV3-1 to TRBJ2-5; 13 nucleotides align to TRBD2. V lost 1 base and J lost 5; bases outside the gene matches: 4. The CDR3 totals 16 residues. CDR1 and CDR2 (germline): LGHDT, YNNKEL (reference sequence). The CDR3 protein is CASSQGLAGGRETQYF. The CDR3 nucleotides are TGTGCCAGCAGCCAAGGACTAGCGGGAGGAAGGGAGACCCAGTACTTC.

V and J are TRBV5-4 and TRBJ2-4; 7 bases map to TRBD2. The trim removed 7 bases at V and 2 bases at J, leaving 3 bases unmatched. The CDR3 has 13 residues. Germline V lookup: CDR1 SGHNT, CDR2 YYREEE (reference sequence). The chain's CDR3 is CASGSGTKNIQYF. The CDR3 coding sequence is TGTGCCAGCGGGAGCGGGACCAAAAACATTCAGTACTTC.

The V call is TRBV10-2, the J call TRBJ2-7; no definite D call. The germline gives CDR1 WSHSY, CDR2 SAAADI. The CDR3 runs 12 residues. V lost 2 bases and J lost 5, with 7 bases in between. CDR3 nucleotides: TGCGCCAGCAGTGAGAGGTCTCACGAGCAGTACGTC. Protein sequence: CASSERSHEQYV.

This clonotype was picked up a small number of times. The CDR3 nucleotides read TGTGCCAGCAGCCGTGGACAGAATAATGAGCAGTTCTTC. The encoded protein is CASSRGQNNEQFF. The gene calls are TRBV5-4 and TRBJ2-1, with D perhaps TRBD1 (6 bases). V was shortened by 4 bases and J by 7 bases, with 12 bases between the two germline ends. This CDR3 spans 13 amino acids. Germline V gives CDR1 SGHNT, CDR2 YYREEE (reference sequence).

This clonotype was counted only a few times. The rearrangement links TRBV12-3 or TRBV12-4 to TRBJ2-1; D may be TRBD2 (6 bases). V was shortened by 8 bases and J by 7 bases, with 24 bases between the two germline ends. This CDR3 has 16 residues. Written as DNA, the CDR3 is TGTGCCAGCCAACCCAGGTGGGGAGGAAAACCTAATGAGCAGTTCTTC. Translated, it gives CASQPRWGGKPNEQFF.

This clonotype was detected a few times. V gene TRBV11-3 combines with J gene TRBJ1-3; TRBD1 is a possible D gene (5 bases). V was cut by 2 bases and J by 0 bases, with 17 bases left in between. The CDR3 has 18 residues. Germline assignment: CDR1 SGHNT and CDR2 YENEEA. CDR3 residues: CASSLSGFRGPSGNTIYF. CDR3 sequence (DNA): TGTGCCAGCAGCTTATCAGGGTTCCGGGGACCCTCTGGAAACACCATATATTTT.

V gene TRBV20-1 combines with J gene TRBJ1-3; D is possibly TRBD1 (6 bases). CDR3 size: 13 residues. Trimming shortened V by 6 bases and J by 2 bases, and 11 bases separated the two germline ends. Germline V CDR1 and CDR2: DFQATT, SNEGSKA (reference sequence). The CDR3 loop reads CSAQGQAGNTIYF. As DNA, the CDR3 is TGCAGTGCCCAGGGGCAGGCTGGAAACACCATATATTTT.

In nucleotides, the CDR3 is TGTGCCAGTAGTATAGATCCTCCGGGTGGACTAGCGGGGCTACAAGAGACCCAGTACTTC. Amino acids: CASSIDPPGGLAGLQETQYF. The rearrangement joins TRBV19 to TRBJ2-5, with 12 bases that match TRBD2. J was trimmed by 2 bases and V by 0 bases; bases with no gene match: 13. Germline CDR1 reads LNHDA; CDR2 reads SQIVND (reference sequence). This CDR3 spans 20 amino acids.

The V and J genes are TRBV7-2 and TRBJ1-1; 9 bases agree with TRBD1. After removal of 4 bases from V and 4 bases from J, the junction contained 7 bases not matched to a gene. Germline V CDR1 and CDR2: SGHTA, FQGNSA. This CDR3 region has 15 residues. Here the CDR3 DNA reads TGTGCCAGCAGCTCCGTATACAGGGGGCTCACTGAAGCTTTCTTT. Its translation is CASSSVYRGLTEAFF. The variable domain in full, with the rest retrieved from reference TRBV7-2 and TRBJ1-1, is GAGVSQSPSNKVTEKGKDVELRCDPISGHTALYWYRQSLGQGLEFLIYFQGNSAPDKSGLPSDRFSAERTGGSVSTLTIQRTQQEDSAVYLCASSSVYRGLTEAFFGQGTRLTVV.

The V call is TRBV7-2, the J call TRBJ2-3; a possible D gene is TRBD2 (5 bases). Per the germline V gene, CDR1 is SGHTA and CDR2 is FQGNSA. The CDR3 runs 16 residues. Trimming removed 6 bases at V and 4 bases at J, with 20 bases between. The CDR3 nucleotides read TGTGCCAGCAGATCGACGGCCCTAGCTGGCGCAGATACGCAGTATTTT. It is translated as CASRSTALAGADTQYF.

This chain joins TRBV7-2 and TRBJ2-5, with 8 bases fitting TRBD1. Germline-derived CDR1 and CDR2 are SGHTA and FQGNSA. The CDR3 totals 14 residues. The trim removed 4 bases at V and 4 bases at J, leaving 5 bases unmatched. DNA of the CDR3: TGTGCCAGCAGCTCCTCGACAGGGGTAGAGACCCAGTACTTC. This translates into CASSSSTGVETQYF. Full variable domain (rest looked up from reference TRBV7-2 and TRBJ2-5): GAGVSQSPSNKVTEKGKDVELRCDPISGHTALYWYRQSLGQGLEFLIYFQGNSAPDKSGLPSDRFSAERTGGSVSTLTIQRTQQEDSAVYLCASSSSTGVETQYFGPGTRLLVL.

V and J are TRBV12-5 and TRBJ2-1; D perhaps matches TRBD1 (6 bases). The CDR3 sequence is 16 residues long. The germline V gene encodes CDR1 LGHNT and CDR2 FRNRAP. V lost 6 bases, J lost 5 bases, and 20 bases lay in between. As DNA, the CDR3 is TGTGCTAGTGGCCCCCCCACAGGGAACAGCCACAATGAGCAGTTCTTC. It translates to CASGPPTGNSHNEQFF.

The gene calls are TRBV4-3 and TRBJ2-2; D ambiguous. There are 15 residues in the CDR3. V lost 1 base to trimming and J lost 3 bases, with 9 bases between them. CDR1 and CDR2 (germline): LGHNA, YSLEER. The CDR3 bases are TGCGCCAGCAGCCAAGGGGCAGCAGACACCGGGGAGCTGTTTTTT. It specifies CASSQGAADTGELFF.

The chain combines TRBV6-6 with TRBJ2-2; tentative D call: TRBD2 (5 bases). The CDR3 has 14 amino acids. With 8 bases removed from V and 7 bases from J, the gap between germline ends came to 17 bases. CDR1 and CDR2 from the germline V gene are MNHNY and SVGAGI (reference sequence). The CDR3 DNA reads TGTGCCAGCGCGTCCACTAGTGGTGTCGGGGAGCTGTTTTTT. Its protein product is CASASTSGVGELFF.

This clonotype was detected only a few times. This chain's CDR3 is CASSEGTGSNQPQHF. Written as DNA, the CDR3 is TGTGCCAGCAGTGAGGGGACGGGTAGCAATCAGCCCCAGCATTTT. This rearrangement joins TRBV6-6 to TRBJ1-5; D may be TRBD1 (5 bases). The germline V gene has CDR1 MNHNY and CDR2 SVGAGI (reference sequence). Deletions cut 5 bases from V and 0 bases from J, with 11 bases between. The CDR3 contains 15 residues.

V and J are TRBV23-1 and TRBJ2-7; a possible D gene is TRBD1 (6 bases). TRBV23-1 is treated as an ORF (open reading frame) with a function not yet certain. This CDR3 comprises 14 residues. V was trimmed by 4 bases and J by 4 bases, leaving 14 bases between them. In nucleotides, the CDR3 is TGCGCCAGCAGTCCTGGACAGAACCTATACGAGCAGTACTTC. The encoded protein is CASSPGQNLYEQYF.

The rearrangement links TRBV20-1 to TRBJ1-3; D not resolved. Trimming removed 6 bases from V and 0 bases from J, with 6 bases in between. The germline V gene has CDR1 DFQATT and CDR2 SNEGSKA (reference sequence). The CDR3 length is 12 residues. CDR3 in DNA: TGCAGTGCGCGGCACTCTGGAAACACCATATATTTT. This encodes CSARHSGNTIYF.

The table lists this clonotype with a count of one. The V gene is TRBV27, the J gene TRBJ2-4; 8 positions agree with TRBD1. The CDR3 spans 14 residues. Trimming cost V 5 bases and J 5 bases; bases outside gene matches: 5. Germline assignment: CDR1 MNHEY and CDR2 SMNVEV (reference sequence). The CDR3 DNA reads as TGTGCCAGCAGTCGACAGGGGACGCAAAACATTCAGTACTTC. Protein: CASSRQGTQNIQYF.

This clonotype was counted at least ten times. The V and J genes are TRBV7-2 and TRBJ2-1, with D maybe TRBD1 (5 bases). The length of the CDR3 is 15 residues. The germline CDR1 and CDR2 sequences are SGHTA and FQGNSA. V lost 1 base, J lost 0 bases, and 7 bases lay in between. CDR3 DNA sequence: TGTGCCAGCAGCTTAGGGCAGGGCTCCTACAATGAGCAGTTCTTC. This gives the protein CASSLGQGSYNEQFF.

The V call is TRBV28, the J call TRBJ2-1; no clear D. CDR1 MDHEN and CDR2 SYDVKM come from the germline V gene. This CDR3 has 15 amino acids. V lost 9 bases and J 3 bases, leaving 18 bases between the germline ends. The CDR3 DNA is TGTGCCAGATCCCCAGGCGCTTACTACTACAATGAGCAGTTCTTC. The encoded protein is CARSPGAYYYNEQFF.

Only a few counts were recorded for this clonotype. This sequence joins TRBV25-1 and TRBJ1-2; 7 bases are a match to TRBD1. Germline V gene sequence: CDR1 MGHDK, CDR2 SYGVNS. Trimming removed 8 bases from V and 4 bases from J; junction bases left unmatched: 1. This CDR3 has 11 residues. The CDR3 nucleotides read TGTGCCAGCGGACAGGCCTATGGCTACACCTTC. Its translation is CASGQAYGYTF.

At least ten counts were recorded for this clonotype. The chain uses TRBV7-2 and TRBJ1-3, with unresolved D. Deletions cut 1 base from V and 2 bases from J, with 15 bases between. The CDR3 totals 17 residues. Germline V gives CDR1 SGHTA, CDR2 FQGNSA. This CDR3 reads CASSLVGRPGAGNTIYF. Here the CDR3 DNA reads TGTGCCAGCAGCTTAGTCGGCAGACCCGGGGCTGGAAACACCATATATTTT.

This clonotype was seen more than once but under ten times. In DNA, the CDR3 is TGTGCCAGCAGTATGATTACAAGAATCTACGAGCAGTACTTC. This codes for CASSMITRIYEQYF. The rearrangement links TRBV28 to TRBJ2-7; D unresolved. V was shortened by 5 bases and J by 3 bases, with 14 bases between the two germline ends. Per germline, CDR1 MDHEN and CDR2 SYDVKM. CDR3 size: 14 residues.

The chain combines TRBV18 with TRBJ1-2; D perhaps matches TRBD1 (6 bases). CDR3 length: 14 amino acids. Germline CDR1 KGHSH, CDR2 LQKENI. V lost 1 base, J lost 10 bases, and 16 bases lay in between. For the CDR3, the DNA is TGTGCCAGCTCACCACAGGGGGGGATACAATCCTACACCTTC. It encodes CASSPQGGIQSYTF.